Below are 24 T cell receptor beta chains sequenced from a single sample in a study of CD8 T cells in Susac syndrome. Random hexamers were used to reverse transcribe roughly 0.5 to 1 ug of RNA. MiXCR was run by TCRdb on the immunoSEQ multiplex PCR reads, yielding one entry per CDR3 protein. The data show 170,000 or so distinct CDR3 sequences, approximately 94% seen once. The sequenced material came from CD4+ T cells from PBMCs. Receptors originate from a human donor with multiple sclerosis.

The chain uses TRBV30 and TRBJ2-1, with 11 bases aligning to TRBD2. Germline loops: CDR1 GTSNPN, CDR2 SVGIG (reference sequence). This CDR3 spans 17 amino acids. With 0 bases clipped from V and 4 bases from J, the junction kept 8 bases outside the gene matches. The CDR3 DNA is TGTGCCTGGAGTGTATGGGCCGGGACTAGCGGATACAATGAGCAGTTCTTC. Protein sequence: CAWSVWAGTSGYNEQFF. The variable domain in full, completed from reference TRBV30 and TRBJ2-1, reads SQTIHQWPATLVQPVGSPLSLECTVEGTSNPNLYWYRQAAGRGLQLLFYSVGIGQISSEVPQNLSASRPQDRQFILSSKKLLLSDSGFYLCAWSVWAGTSGYNEQFFGPGTRLTVL.

The rearrangement uses TRBV6-6 and TRBJ1-6, with TRBD1 matching over 8 bases. The ends lost 4 bases at V and 8 bases at J; junction bases unmatched: 7. This CDR3 comprises 15 residues. Germline CDR1 MNHNY, CDR2 SVGAGI (reference sequence). The CDR3 region is CASSSNGQGYSPLHF. DNA of the CDR3: TGTGCCAGCAGTTCTAATGGACAGGGTTATTCACCCCTCCACTTT.

This clonotype occurred a few times. CDR3 nucleotides: TGTGCCAGCTCAGCACAGGGGTACCAAGAGACCCAGTACTTC. This gives the protein CASSAQGYQETQYF. The rearrangement links TRBV18 to TRBJ2-5; 7 positions match TRBD1. Germline V gene data show CDR1 as KGHSH and CDR2 as LQKENI. This CDR3 region has 14 residues. V dropped 5 bases and J dropped 0; count of bases not matched to a gene: 3.

The chain carries TRBV7-2 and TRBJ2-5, with D uncertain. Trimming pared 1 base from V and 5 bases from J, leaving 8 bases between. This CDR3 is built from 13 residues. Germline V gene sequence: CDR1 SGHTA, CDR2 FQGNSA. This chain's CDR3 is CASSLDRWETQYF. The CDR3 DNA is TGTGCCAGCAGCTTAGATCGTTGGGAGACCCAGTACTTC.

The chain's CDR3 is CASIQGAPGYEQYF. The CDR3 coding sequence is TGTGCCAGCATCCAGGGGGCTCCCGGCTACGAGCAGTACTTC. V usage is TRBV6-6 and J usage is TRBJ2-7; 8 positions agree with TRBD1. Germline V gene data show CDR1 as MNHNY and CDR2 as SVGAGI (reference sequence). The ends lost 7 bases at V and 3 bases at J; junction bases unmatched: 8. This CDR3 comprises 14 residues.

Turning to this clonotype: One end of the junction varies from germline; a read error may be responsible. The chain uses TRBV6-7 and TRBJ1-1; D is perhaps TRBD1 (5 bases). TRBV6-7 is designated an ORF whose function remains uncertain. The CDR3 totals 11 residues. In DNA, the CDR3 is TGTGCCAGCAGCTCAGGGACTGAAGTTTTCTTT. It specifies CASSSGTEVFF.

The rearrangement uses TRBV7-2 and TRBJ1-5, with D unresolved. Trimming left V 1 base short and J 3 bases short, with 13 bases between. Germline CDR1 and CDR2: SGHTA and FQGNSA. The CDR3 runs to 16 residues. DNA for the CDR3: TGTGCCAGCAGCTTAGTTGGTGCCAGGAACAATCAGCCCCAGCATTTT. Translating it yields CASSLVGARNNQPQHF. Combining the CDR3 with reference TRBV7-2 and TRBJ1-5 gives the whole variable domain GAGVSQSPSNKVTEKGKDVELRCDPISGHTALYWYRQSLGQGLEFLIYFQGNSAPDKSGLPSDRFSAERTGGSVSTLTIQRTQQEDSAVYLCASSLVGARNNQPQHFGDGTRLSIL.

The rearrangement joins TRBV5-1 to TRBJ2-7, with 7 bases matching TRBD1. The CDR3 contains 16 residues. The germline CDR1 and CDR2 sequences are SGHRS and YFSETQ. V was clipped by 4 bases and J by 3 bases; unmatched bases: 13. The CDR3 DNA is TGCGCCAGCAGCGATTCAAAATTACAGGGGAGCTACGAGCAGTACTTC. Translating it yields CASSDSKLQGSYEQYF.

The gene calls are TRBV12-3 or TRBV12-4 and TRBJ2-7; D perhaps matches TRBD1 (5 bases). Trimming took 7 bases from V and 2 from J, leaving 12 bases between them. The CDR3 totals 13 residues. The chain's CDR3 is CASTGQGAYEQYF. The CDR3 nucleotides are TGTGCCAGCACCGGGCAGGGCGCCTACGAGCAGTACTTC.

The chain uses TRBV12-3 or TRBV12-4 and TRBJ2-7, with TRBD1 matching 7 bases. V shed 5 bases, J shed 2 bases, and the junction held 6 bases outside the gene matches. The CDR3 is 14 amino acids. CDR3 sequence: CASSILQGAYEQYF. As DNA, the CDR3 is TGTGCCAGCAGTATACTTCAGGGGGCCTACGAGCAGTACTTC.

This chain uses TRBV30 with TRBJ1-4; TRBD1 might be the D (5 bases). The CDR3 covers 16 residues. Trimming stripped 0 bases from V and 2 bases from J, with 13 bases between. CDR1 GTSNPN and CDR2 SVGIG come from the germline V gene (reference sequence). The CDR3 is CAWSVPLKGTNEKLFF. CDR3 DNA sequence: TGTGCCTGGAGTGTACCATTAAAGGGGACTAATGAAAAACTGTTTTTT.

This chain joins TRBV28 and TRBJ2-5, with 7 bases lining up with TRBD2. Germline CDR1 and CDR2: MDHEN and SYDVKM. The CDR3 totals 14 residues. Losses at the gene ends were 5 bases for V and 4 bases for J; bases not matched to a gene: 7. CDR3 in amino acids: CASSGGGKAETQYF. DNA of the CDR3: TGTGCCAGCAGTGGGGGGGGGAAGGCAGAGACCCAGTACTTC.

The chain couples TRBV9 to TRBJ2-7; D gene unclear. V lost 4 bases, J lost 6 bases, and 14 bases lay in between. Germline V CDR1 and CDR2: SGDLS, YYNGEE. CDR3 length equals 13 residues. This CDR3 is CASSTHPGVEQYF. The CDR3 DNA reads as TGTGCCAGCAGCACGCACCCAGGCGTCGAGCAGTACTTC. Using reference TRBV9 and TRBJ2-7 for the parts outside the CDR3, the full variable domain is DSGVTQTPKHLITATGQRVTLRCSPRSGDLSVYWYQQSLDQGLQFLIQYYNGEERAKGNILERFSAQQFPDLHSELNLSSLELGDSALYFCASSTHPGVEQYFGPGTRLTVT.

The chain couples TRBV7-9 to TRBJ1-4; 9 bases align to TRBD1. The CDR3 covers 15 residues. Germline V gene sequence: CDR1 SEHNR, CDR2 FQNEAQ (reference sequence). With 5 bases clipped from V and 7 bases from J, the junction kept 8 bases outside the gene matches. The CDR3 region has the DNA TGTGCCAGCAGCCCGTGGACAGGGGCAAGTGAAAAACTGTTTTTT. Translation gives CASSPWTGASEKLFF.

The genes are TRBV2 and TRBJ2-5, with D perhaps TRBD2 (5 bases). Germline CDR1 and CDR2: SNHLY and FYNNEI. V lost 2 bases, J lost 5 bases, and 6 bases lay in between. The CDR3 runs 12 residues. The DNA for the CDR3 is TGTGCCAGCAGTGAACGAGGGGAGACCCAGTACTTC. Protein: CASSERGETQYF.

This sequence joins TRBV19 and TRBJ2-2; D is unresolved. Looked up from germline, CDR1 is LNHDA and CDR2 is SQIVND (reference sequence). The V gene lost 3 bases and the J gene lost 2 bases, with 10 bases spanning the gap. The CDR3 covers 15 residues. The CDR3 region has the DNA TGTGCCAGTAGTATTTGGACGGACAACACCGGGGAGCTGTTTTTT. Translating it yields CASSIWTDNTGELFF.

CDR3 sequence: CASSQELLAGSYNEQFF. The CDR3 nucleotides read TGTGCCAGCAGCCAAGAACTGCTAGCGGGGTCCTACAATGAGCAGTTCTTC. The chain combines TRBV3-1 with TRBJ2-1; 9 bases fit TRBD2. Germline-derived CDR1 and CDR2 are LGHDT and YNNKEL (reference sequence). The junction had 4 bases not matched to a gene; V was cut back by 0 bases and J by 1 base. The CDR3 consists of 17 residues.

The CDR3 spells CASRREGTEAFF. The CDR3 nucleotides are TGTGCCAGCAGGAGGGAGGGAACTGAAGCTTTCTTT. The genes are TRBV2 and TRBJ1-1; D is undetermined. Germline values: CDR1 SNHLY, CDR2 FYNNEI. V lost 6 bases to trimming and J lost 5 bases, with 10 bases between them. The CDR3 sequence is 12 residues long.

The V call is TRBV19, the J call TRBJ2-7; 10 nucleotides line up with TRBD1. CDR1 LNHDA and CDR2 SQIVND come from the germline V gene (reference sequence). V gave up 5 bases and J gave up 3 bases; unmatched junction bases: 7. The CDR3 loop spans 15 amino acids. This CDR3 reads CASSQGQGLRYEQYF. CDR3 nucleotide sequence: TGTGCCAGTAGTCAGGGACAGGGGCTCCGCTACGAGCAGTACTTC.

The chain uses TRBV29-1 and TRBJ2-2, with a tentative D call TRBD2 (6 bases). Between the trimmed V and J ends, which lost 3 bases and 5 bases, there was a span of 16 bases. This CDR3 is built from 15 residues. Germline-derived CDR1 and CDR2 are SQVTM and ANQGSEA. In DNA form, the CDR3 reads TGCAGCGTTGAGGGGTTACTAGGGAGGACCGGGGAGCTGTTTTTT. It translates to CSVEGLLGRTGELFF.

The chain has TRBV10-3 and TRBJ2-3, with D perhaps TRBD2 (6 bases). CDR3 length equals 14 residues. The V gene's germline CDR1 is ENHRY and CDR2 SYGVKD. The ends were cut back, 10 bases at V and 4 bases at J, with 18 bases in the middle. The CDR3 here is CATRDSRDADTQYF. The CDR3 nucleotides are TGTGCCACCCGGGACTCAAGGGATGCAGATACGCAGTATTTT.

This chain connects TRBV3-1 to TRBJ1-5; 12 bases line up with TRBD1. The V gene end was trimmed by 4 bases and the J gene end by 7 bases; junction bases not matched to a gene: 5. There are 15 residues in the CDR3. Germline V gene sequence: CDR1 LGHDT, CDR2 YNNKEL (reference sequence). The CDR3 protein is CASSRGTGGGQPQHF. The CDR3 DNA is TGTGCCAGCAGCCGAGGGACAGGGGGCGGGCAGCCCCAGCATTTT.

This clonotype was seen only once. V and J are TRBV6-5 and TRBJ1-4; 8 positions match TRBD1. J was trimmed by 7 bases and V by 5 bases; bases with no gene match: 9. CDR3 length: 15 amino acids. Germline values: CDR1 MNHEY, CDR2 SVGAGI. The CDR3 DNA reads as TGTGCCAGCAGTGACAGGGGAGGTGGCGGTGAAAAACTGTTTTTT. Translating it yields CASSDRGGGGEKLFF.

The genes are TRBV6-1 and TRBJ2-7, with unresolved D. The CDR3 spans 12 residues. Trimming shortened V by 8 bases and J by 2 bases, and 10 bases separated the two germline ends. Germline values: CDR1 MNHNS, CDR2 SASEGT. The CDR3 is CASDGNAYEQYF. The CDR3 region has the DNA TGTGCCAGCGACGGTAATGCCTACGAGCAGTACTTC.